These 32 T cell receptor beta chains came from one sample sequenced in a study of blood T cell repertoires in COVID-19. Some clones are missing from TCRdb's copy, which holds only in-frame ones; the method was immunoSEQ multiplex PCR. Of some 78,000 clones in the sample, about 89% were seen once. Sequencing used peripheral blood. The receptors stem from a man in his fifties with active or convalescent COVID-19.

The rearrangement links TRBV2 to TRBJ2-7; 8 nucleotides line up with TRBD1. J gave up 2 bases and V 8 bases, and 5 bases lay outside the gene matches. The CDR3 spans 13 residues. CDR1 and CDR2 from the germline V gene are SNHLY and FYNNEI. The CDR3 spells CASAGQGAYEQYF. The CDR3 DNA follows: TGTGCCAGCGCCGGACAGGGAGCCTACGAGCAGTACTTC.

The gene calls are TRBV30 and TRBJ1-1; D remains unclear. Germline V lookup: CDR1 GTSNPN, CDR2 SVGIG (reference sequence). This CDR3 spans 13 amino acids. Between the trimmed V and J ends, which lost 1 base and 5 bases, there was a span of 11 bases. The CDR3 loop reads CAWSAQQETEAFF. The CDR3 DNA sequence: TGTGCCTGGAGTGCACAACAAGAAACTGAAGCTTTCTTT. Full variable domain (missing parts from reference TRBV30 and TRBJ1-1): SQTIHQWPATLVQPVGSPLSLECTVEGTSNPNLYWYRQAAGRGLQLLFYSVGIGQISSEVPQNLSASRPQDRQFILSSKKLLLSDSGFYLCAWSAQQETEAFFGQGTRLTVV.

This chain links TRBV6-5 with TRBJ1-3; D not certain. This CDR3 region has 14 residues. CDR1 MNHEY and CDR2 SVGAGI come from the germline V gene. V lost 4 bases to trimming and J lost 0 bases, with 7 bases between them. The DNA of the CDR3 is TGTGCCAGCAGTTCGGTGAGCTCTGGAAACACCATATATTTT. Protein sequence: CASSSVSSGNTIYF.

Only a few counts were recorded for this clone. The V gene is TRBV7-9, the J gene TRBJ1-1; 7 bases fit TRBD1. CDR3 size: 15 residues. V shed 1 base, J shed 5 bases, and the junction held 7 bases outside the gene matches. Per the germline V gene, CDR1 is SEHNR and CDR2 is FQNEAQ (reference sequence). Here the CDR3 DNA reads TGTGCCAGCAGCTTAGTCGACAGGGTGGGTACTGAAGCTTTCTTT. It yields the protein CASSLVDRVGTEAFF. The full variable domain, with the rest looked up from reference TRBV7-9 and TRBJ1-1, is DTGVSQNPRHKITKRGQNVTFRCDPISEHNRLYWYRQTLGQGPEFLTYFQNEAQLEKSRLLSDRFSAERPKGSFSTLEIQRTEQGDSAMYLCASSLVDRVGTEAFFGQGTRLTVV.

This chain links TRBV19 with TRBJ1-5; no clear D. The CDR3 totals 15 residues. CDR1 and CDR2 from the germline V gene are LNHDA and SQIVND (reference sequence). Trimming took 1 base from V and 2 from J, leaving 9 bases between them. The CDR3 bases are TGTGCCAGTAGTATAGCCGGGTGGGGCAATCAGCCCCAGCATTTT. Encoded protein: CASSIAGWGNQPQHF. Full variable domain (remainder filled in from reference TRBV19 and TRBJ1-5): DGGITQSPKYLFRKEGQNVTLSCEQNLNHDAMYWYRQDPGQGLRLIYYSQIVNDFQKGDIAEGYSVSREKKESFPLTVTSAQKNPTAFYLCASSIAGWGNQPQHFGDGTRLSIL.

The V call is TRBV5-1, the J call TRBJ2-1, with D unresolved. Trimming took 0 bases from V and 6 from J, leaving 7 bases between them. Per the germline V gene, CDR1 is SGHRS and CDR2 is YFSETQ. This CDR3 spans 13 amino acids. The CDR3 nucleotides read TGCGCCAGCAGCTTGGACAGTACCAATGAGCAGTTCTTC. Translated, it gives CASSLDSTNEQFF.

The sample holds a few counts of this clone. The chain recombines TRBV28 with TRBJ1-5; 7 bases line up with TRBD1. The CDR3 sequence is 15 residues long. The V gene's germline CDR1 is MDHEN and CDR2 SYDVKM. V was clipped by 3 bases and J by 9 bases; unmatched bases: 11. Written as DNA, the CDR3 is TGTGCCAGCAGTTTTGAACAGGGGACTGGACGGCCCCAGCATTTT. Protein: CASSFEQGTGRPQHF.

The chain has TRBV19 and TRBJ2-4; 9 bases match TRBD1. The CDR3 is 14 amino acids. J was trimmed by 6 bases and V by 4 bases; bases with no gene match: 4. Germline loops: CDR1 LNHDA, CDR2 SQIVND (reference sequence). This CDR3 is CASSRTGVGNIQYF. CDR3 nucleotides: TGTGCCAGTAGTAGGACAGGGGTAGGAAACATTCAGTACTTC.

This chain uses TRBV18 with TRBJ1-2, with D maybe TRBD1 (5 bases). CDR1 and CDR2 from the germline V gene are KGHSH and LQKENI. This CDR3 is built from 15 residues. V gave up 6 bases and J gave up 4 bases, with 18 bases separating them. CDR3 DNA sequence: TGTGCCAGCTCCCCCTTTGTAGGGGCTGGCTATGGCTACACCTTC. As protein: CASSPFVGAGYGYTF.

The rearrangement uses TRBV2 and TRBJ2-5; D perhaps matches TRBD1 (6 bases). Trimming removed 4 bases from V and 2 bases from J, with 8 bases in between. CDR3 length: 13 amino acids. Germline CDR1 reads SNHLY; CDR2 reads FYNNEI. CDR3 sequence: CASSVDRQETQYF. The CDR3 DNA sequence: TGTGCCAGCAGTGTTGACAGGCAAGAGACCCAGTACTTC.

The V gene is TRBV24-1, the J gene TRBJ2-6, with D hard to call. V lost 4 bases to trimming and J lost 0 bases, with 9 bases between them. Germline CDR1 and CDR2: KGHDR and SFDVKD. The length of the CDR3 is 16 residues. The CDR3 sequence: CATSDSTASGANVLTF. The CDR3 DNA is TGTGCCACCAGTGACTCCACAGCCTCTGGGGCCAACGTCCTGACTTTC.

The chain carries TRBV19 and TRBJ2-5; tentative D call: TRBD1 (7 bases). CDR1 and CDR2 from the germline V gene are LNHDA and SQIVND (reference sequence). V lost 5 bases to trimming and J lost 4 bases, with 20 bases between them. The CDR3 has 16 amino acids. CDR3 in amino acids: CASSASQGTGGETQYF. The CDR3 DNA sequence: TGTGCCAGTAGTGCTTCACAGGGGACTGGGGGAGAGACCCAGTACTTC.

The chain recombines TRBV10-3 with TRBJ2-7, with D possibly being TRBD1 (6 bases). Looked up from germline, CDR1 is ENHRY and CDR2 is SYGVKD. The germline V and J ends were trimmed by 7 bases and 0 bases, with 13 bases remaining between them. CDR3 size: 14 residues. The CDR3, as DNA: TGTGCCATCAATGGACAGCGCTCCTCCTACGAGCAGTACTTC. Translation gives CAINGQRSSYEQYF.

This chain connects TRBV28 to TRBJ1-6, with a weak D call TRBD1 (6 bases). Germline V gene data show CDR1 as MDHEN and CDR2 as SYDVKM. This CDR3 has 15 residues. V was clipped by 1 base and J by 6 bases, with 10 bases between them. CDR3 DNA: TGTGCCAGCAGTTTATATGACAGGTCTAATTCACCCCTCCACTTT. Amino acids: CASSLYDRSNSPLHF. Drawing the rest from reference TRBV28 and TRBJ1-6, the complete variable domain is DVKVTQSSRYLVKRTGEKVFLECVQDMDHENMFWYRQDPGLGLRLIYFSYDVKMKEKGDIPEGYSVSREKKERFSLILESASTNQTSMYLCASSLYDRSNSPLHFGNGTRLTVT.

The chain has TRBV18 and TRBJ2-1; no clear D. This CDR3 contains 13 residues. Between the trimmed V and J ends, which lost 2 bases and 6 bases, there was a span of 8 bases. CDR1 and CDR2 (germline): KGHSH, LQKENI. CDR3 coding DNA: TGTGCCAGCTCACCAGAAGTCAGCAATGAGCAGTTCTTC. This gives the protein CASSPEVSNEQFF.

This clone has a handful of counts. The chain couples TRBV2 to TRBJ2-2; D is perhaps TRBD2 (6 bases). V lost 8 bases to trimming and J lost 5 bases, with 15 bases between them. Germline CDR1 is SNHLY and CDR2 is FYNNEI. This CDR3 is 14 amino acids long. CDR3 residues: CASVRGRDTGELFF. The CDR3 region has the DNA TGTGCCAGCGTTCGGGGGAGAGATACCGGGGAGCTGTTTTTT.

V usage is TRBV29-1 and J usage is TRBJ2-1; TRBD1 matches 7 bases. CDR1 is SQVTM and CDR2 is ANQGSEA in the germline V gene. Trimming cost V 4 bases and J 7 bases; bases outside gene matches: 7. This CDR3 contains 13 residues. The DNA of the CDR3 is TGCAGCGTTGGGGACAGCCCATCAAATGAGCAGTTCTTC. Residues: CSVGDSPSNEQFF.

The chain has TRBV24-1 and TRBJ2-1, with 8 bases that match TRBD1. The V gene's germline CDR1 is KGHDR and CDR2 SFDVKD. J gave up 8 bases and V 3 bases, and 8 bases lay outside the gene matches. CDR3 size: 15 residues. The CDR3 bases are TGTGCCACCAGTGATAGCCGACAGGGGTTGGATGAGCAGTTCTTC. Translating it yields CATSDSRQGLDEQFF.

The rearrangement uses TRBV28 and TRBJ2-7; 7 bases line up with TRBD2. This CDR3 is 13 amino acids long. From germline, CDR1 is MDHEN and CDR2 SYDVKM. Trimming at V came to 7 bases and at J to 3 bases, leaving 6 bases not matched to a gene. The CDR3 loop reads CASNLGGDYEQYF. DNA for the CDR3: TGTGCCAGCAATCTGGGGGGGGACTACGAGCAGTACTTC.

This sequence joins TRBV14 and TRBJ1-1; 9 nucleotides line up with TRBD1. The CDR3 consists of 14 residues. From germline, CDR1 is SGHDN and CDR2 FVKESK. Losses at the gene ends were 4 bases for V and 5 bases for J; bases not matched to a gene: 5. The CDR3 DNA reads as TGTGCCAGCAGCCTAAACAGGGGGCGAACTGAAGCTTTCTTT. Its translation is CASSLNRGRTEAFF. The full variable domain, its missing parts supplied by reference TRBV14 and TRBJ1-1, is EAGVTQFPSHSVIEKGQTVTLRCDPISGHDNLYWYRRVMGKEIKFLLHFVKESKQDESGMPNNRFLAERTGGTYSTLKVQPAELEDSGVYFCASSLNRGRTEAFFGQGTRLTVV.

The rearrangement links TRBV4-3 to TRBJ1-4, with 8 bases lining up with TRBD1. V shed 0 bases and J 4 bases; nucleotides not matched to a gene: 7. In germline, CDR1 is LGHNA, CDR2 YSLEER. The CDR3 spans 17 residues. The CDR3 DNA reads as TGCGCCAGCAGCCAAGAAACAGGGGGGTCCGGTAATGAAAAACTGTTTTTT. Protein product: CASSQETGGSGNEKLFF.

This chain joins TRBV11-2 and TRBJ2-5; D is perhaps TRBD1 (7 bases). Germline-derived CDR1 and CDR2 are SGHAT and FQNNGV. This CDR3 is built from 13 residues. V lost 2 bases to trimming and J lost 7 bases, with 11 bases between them. The CDR3 sequence is CASSLNQGGTQYF. The CDR3 DNA is TGTGCCAGCAGCTTAAACCAGGGGGGGACCCAGTACTTC.

The chain employs TRBV19 and TRBJ1-3; 10 bases align to TRBD1. With V trimmed by 6 bases and J by 0 bases, 2 bases remained unmatched. Germline CDR1 LNHDA, CDR2 SQIVND (reference sequence). This CDR3 comprises 15 residues. CDR3 bases: TGTGCCAGTAGGACAGGGGGCTACTCTGGAAACACCATATATTTT. Its translation: CASRTGGYSGNTIYF.

This chain joins TRBV10-3 and TRBJ2-1; 10 nucleotides agree with TRBD2. The CDR3 is 16 amino acids. The germline CDR1 and CDR2 sequences are ENHRY and SYGVKD. With 3 bases clipped from V and 0 bases from J, the junction kept 2 bases outside the gene matches. CDR3 DNA: TGTGCCATCAGTGATACTAGCGGGGTCTCCTACAATGAGCAGTTCTTC. Protein product: CAISDTSGVSYNEQFF.

The chain links TRBV7-8 to TRBJ1-1; D is unresolved. CDR1 and CDR2 from the germline V gene are SGHVS and FQNEAQ. V dropped 1 base and J dropped 6 bases, with 6 bases sitting between them. The CDR3 spans 12 residues. The CDR3 protein is CASSLGGPEAFF. In DNA form, the CDR3 reads TGTGCCAGCAGCTTAGGTGGCCCTGAAGCTTTCTTT.

This clone was seen a single time. Distinct nucleotide sequences in the sample also encode this CDR3. The V and J genes are TRBV7-2 and TRBJ2-1; 7 nucleotides align to TRBD1. J gave up 0 bases and V 1 base, and 3 bases lay outside the gene matches. The CDR3 spans 16 residues. Germline V gene sequence: CDR1 SGHTA, CDR2 FQGNSA. CDR3 bases: TGTGCCAGCAGCTTAGAGGGGGACAGCTCCTACAATGAGCAGTTCTTC. Translating gives CASSLEGDSSYNEQFF.

J is TRBJ2-2 and V is TRBV5-1, with TRBD2 matching 10 bases. The CDR3 runs 17 residues. Germline assignment: CDR1 SGHRS and CDR2 YFSETQ. The ends lost 4 bases at V and 1 base at J; junction bases unmatched: 7. The CDR3 loop is CASSLLAGGLNTGELFF. The CDR3 DNA reads TGCGCCAGCAGCCTTTTAGCGGGGGGCCTGAACACCGGGGAGCTGTTTTTT.

This clone was detected only once. The chain combines TRBV24-1 with TRBJ2-7, with 9 bases lining up with TRBD1. Germline V gene lookup returns CDR1 KGHDR and CDR2 SFDVKD. The CDR3 runs to 16 residues. The V gene end was trimmed by 5 bases and the J gene end by 1 base; junction bases not matched to a gene: 8. In DNA, the CDR3 is TGTGCCACCAGTGGTGCCCCCGGGACAGGGTCCTACGAGCAGTACTTC. Translation: CATSGAPGTGSYEQYF.

This chain uses TRBV27 with TRBJ2-2, with 8 bases lining up with TRBD2. This CDR3 is 16 amino acids long. Per germline, CDR1 MNHEY and CDR2 SMNVEV (reference sequence). Unmatched junction bases numbered 12, after V lost 6 bases and J lost 6 bases. CDR3 sequence (DNA): TGTGCCAGCAGCAGGTATAGCGGGGTGGCTTCCGGGGAGCTGTTTTTT. It yields the protein CASSRYSGVASGELFF.

This chain connects TRBV24-1 to TRBJ1-2; tentatively, D is TRBD1 (5 bases). V lost 4 bases to trimming and J lost 1 base, with 15 bases between them. The CDR3 covers 16 residues. Looked up from germline, CDR1 is KGHDR and CDR2 is SFDVKD. CDR3 DNA sequence: TGTGCCACCAGTGACCGGAAGGTCCAGGGTAACTATGGCTACACCTTC. This codes for CATSDRKVQGNYGYTF.

V is TRBV24-1 and J is TRBJ1-1, with 11 bases identical to TRBD1. The CDR3 totals 17 residues. CDR1 is KGHDR, CDR2 SFDVKD, per germline. The ends lost 2 bases at V and 4 bases at J; junction bases unmatched: 8. CDR3 amino acids: CATSDSGTGGFGTEAFF. The DNA for the CDR3 is TGTGCCACCAGTGATTCAGGGACAGGGGGGTTTGGCACTGAAGCTTTCTTT.

This clone has a single count. CDR3 sequence: CASSFDRGKQETQYF. The CDR3 nucleotides are TGTGCCAGCAGCTTTGACAGGGGCAAACAAGAGACCCAGTACTTC. The chain links TRBV5-6 to TRBJ2-5; 8 nucleotides line up with TRBD1. CDR3 length: 15 amino acids. Losses at the gene ends were 2 bases for V and 2 bases for J; bases not matched to a gene: 5. Germline-derived CDR1 and CDR2 are SGHDT and YYEEEE.